This T cell receptor beta chain was sequenced in a study of control samples from healthy donors and cancer patients. In its sample, this clone was seen once. Profiled with immunoSEQ multiplex PCR; TCRdb holds only in-frame clones, not every one. This table holds approximately 170,000 clones, about nine tenths found once. This CDR3 has 14 amino acids. V trimming: 7 bases; J trimming: 5 bases; junction bases outside the gene matches: 7. CDR1 is SNHLY and CDR2 is FYNNEI in the germline V gene. The sequence derives from a woman aged 25-40 years in good health. Sequencing was done on a sample of blood. The V gene is TRBV2, the J gene TRBJ1-2; 10 positions agree with TRBD1. The CDR3: CASIRQGAGYGYTF. The CDR3 nucleotides are TGTGCCAGCATTAGACAGGGGGCTGGATATGGCTACACCTTC. The full variable domain, in which reference TRBV2 and TRBJ1-2 provide the parts outside the CDR3, is EPEVTQTPSHQVTQMGQEVILRCVPISNHLYFYWYRQILGQKVEFLVSFYNNEISEKSEIFDDQFSVERPDGSNFTLKIRSTKLEDSAMYFCASIRQGAGYGYTFGSGTRLTVV.